Listed below are T cell receptor beta chains from one sample, sequenced in a study of blood T cell repertoires in COVID-19. The method was immunoSEQ multiplex PCR; TCRdb's version includes in-frame clones alone and lacks a portion of them. The sample shows more than 200,000 clones, about 86% of them seen only once. Sequencing was done on a sample of peripheral blood. These receptors were obtained from a woman between 45 and 65 years old with acute or convalescent COVID-19. Both conserved end residues are part of each CDR3. A D gene is named only where the DNA matches it firmly. Some rows mark clone size as missing; the rest say once, few, many or name a class of expanded clone.

V,size,J,D,CDR3,DNA
TRBV5-1,.,TRBJ2-2,TRBD2,CASSPGGLAGVGGELFF,TGCGCCAGCAGCCCTGGAGGACTAGCGGGAGTAGGCGGGGAGCTGTTTTTT
TRBV19,.,TRBJ2-2,.,CTQNCLGGGENTGELFF,TGTACACAGAACTGCCTCGGGGGTGGGGAAAACACCGGGGAGCTGTTTTTT
TRBV25-1,once,TRBJ2-5,.,CASSESGGFETQYF,TGTGCCAGCAGTGAATCCGGAGGCTTTGAGACCCAGTACTTC
TRBV2,.,TRBJ2-1,TRBD2,CASSGTSGDEQFF,TGTGCCAGCAGCGGGACTAGCGGGGACGAGCAGTTCTTC
TRBV19,.,TRBJ2-1,TRBD2,CASTKGGSFNEQFF,TGTGCCAGCACTAAGGGCGGGAGCTTTAATGAGCAGTTCTTC
TRBV19,.,TRBJ2-1,.,CASSIRVPYNEQFF,TGTGCCAGTAGTATTAGAGTACCCTACAATGAGCAGTTCTTC
TRBV6-2/TRBV6-3,few,TRBJ1-2,.,CASSPNRVMTYGYTF,TGTGCCAGCAGTCCAAACAGGGTGATGACCTATGGCTACACCTTC
TRBV6-5,.,TRBJ1-4,TRBD1,CASSPDRGNEKLFF,TGTGCCAGCAGCCCGGACAGGGGTAATGAAAAACTGTTTTTT
TRBV27,once,TRBJ1-1,.,CASIPNRVGTEAFF,TGTGCCAGCATACCAAACAGGGTGGGCACTGAAGCTTTCTTT
TRBV7-8,.,TRBJ2-3,TRBD2,CASSLVSGIGADTQYF,TGTGCCAGCAGCTTAGTTAGCGGGATAGGGGCAGATACGCAGTATTTT
TRBV11-3,.,TRBJ2-7,.,CASSLVAGEQYF,TGTGCCAGCAGCCTGGTCGCGGGCGAGCAGTACTTC
TRBV5-1,few,TRBJ1-2,.,CASTEGNTDGYTF,TGCGCCAGCACCGAGGGTAACACAGATGGCTACACCTTC
TRBV7-3,.,TRBJ2-1,.,CASSLRRGAYNEQFF,TGTGCCAGCAGCTTACGGCGAGGTGCCTACAATGAGCAGTTCTTC
TRBV19,.,TRBJ2-7,.,CASSNAHEQYF,TGTGCCAGTAGTAATGCGCACGAGCAGTACTTC
TRBV7-9,.,TRBJ1-1,TRBD1,CASKITGDTEAFF,TGTGCCAGCAAAATCACAGGGGACACTGAAGCTTTCTTT
TRBV18,.,TRBJ2-3,TRBD1,CASSPLGQGSTDTQYF,TGTGCCAGCTCACCATTGGGACAGGGAAGCACAGATACGCAGTATTTT
TRBV7-3,.,TRBJ2-5,.,CASSINQETQYF,TGTGCCAGCAGCATCAACCAAGAGACCCAGTACTTC
TRBV5-1,.,TRBJ2-7,.,CASRAPQGAGVGEQYF,TGCGCCAGCAGAGCCCCTCAGGGCGCAGGGGTAGGAGAGCAGTACTTC
TRBV5-6,.,TRBJ2-5,.,CASSLEKGLQETQYF,TGTGCCAGCAGCTTGGAAAAGGGACTCCAAGAGACCCAGTACTTC
TRBV29-1,.,TRBJ1-5,.,CSVSSGYNQPQHF,TGCAGCGTCTCCTCAGGGTACAATCAGCCCCAGCATTTT
TRBV5-8,.,TRBJ2-7,TRBD2,CASSMGTRSEQYF,TGTGCCAGCAGCATGGGGACTAGAAGCGAGCAGTACTTC
TRBV19,.,TRBJ2-7,TRBD1,CASSIRDSYEQYF,TGTGCCAGTAGTATCCGGGACAGCTACGAGCAGTACTTC
TRBV7-9,.,TRBJ2-3,TRBD2,CASSLGLAGGDTDTQYF,TGTGCCAGCAGCCTTGGACTAGCGGGGGGGGACACAGATACGCAGTATTTT
TRBV19,many,TRBJ1-1,.,CASSIGGSEAFF,TGTGCCAGTAGTATAGGGGGCAGTGAAGCTTTCTTT
TRBV11-3,.,TRBJ2-1,TRBD2,CASSSPQGRETGNEQFF,TGTGCCAGCAGCTCACCTCAAGGGCGGGAGACGGGAAATGAGCAGTTCTTC
TRBV6-2/TRBV6-3,.,TRBJ2-5,TRBD2,CASSPGTSGSSQETQYF,TGTGCCAGCAGTCCGGGCACTAGCGGGAGTAGTCAAGAGACCCAGTACTTC
TRBV7-8,.,TRBJ1-1,.,CASSDLGAYTEAFF,TGTGCCAGCAGTGACCTTGGGGCGTACACTGAAGCTTTCTTT
TRBV6-5,.,TRBJ2-3,TRBD2,CASVLAGGVDTQYF,TGTGCCAGCGTCTTAGCGGGGGGCGTAGATACGCAGTATTTT
TRBV7-9,.,TRBJ1-2,.,CASSRFTAGVGGYTF,TGTGCCAGCAGCCGATTTACGGCAGGGGTGGGAGGCTACACCTTC
TRBV30,.,TRBJ2-1,TRBD2,CAWRPLSSGREGEQFF,TGTGCCTGGAGGCCGCTATCTAGCGGGAGGGAGGGTGAGCAGTTCTTC
TRBV6-5,.,TRBJ1-4,TRBD1,CASSSGTAGEKLFF,TGTGCCAGCAGCTCCGGGACAGCGGGTGAAAAACTGTTTTTT
TRBV5-4,.,TRBJ1-3,.,CASSTDSHSGNTIYF,TGTGCCAGCAGCACCGACAGCCACTCTGGAAACACCATATATTTT
TRBV6-1,.,TRBJ2-3,TRBD2,CASSEATSAADTQYF,TGTGCCAGCAGTGAAGCGACTAGCGCGGCGGATACGCAGTATTTT
TRBV7-2,.,TRBJ2-7,.,CASSLVSPYEQYF,TGTGCCAGCAGCTTAGTATCCCCGTACGAGCAGTACTTC
TRBV21-1,.,TRBJ2-5,.,CASSRGTGRQETQYF,TGTGCCAGCAGCAGGGGGACAGGGAGACAAGAGACCCAGTACTTC
TRBV15,.,TRBJ1-5,.,CATSRGGLDQPQHF,TGTGCCACCAGCAGAGGCGGACTTGATCAGCCCCAGCATTTT
TRBV30,.,TRBJ2-5,TRBD2,CAWSGPYNLAGEETQYF,TGTGCCTGGAGTGGACCATATAATTTAGCGGGAGAGGAGACCCAGTACTTC
TRBV27,.,TRBJ1-1,TRBD1,CASSSGTGGWGAFF,TGTGCCAGCAGTTCCGGGACAGGGGGCTGGGGGGCTTTCTTT
TRBV6-6,.,TRBJ2-5,TRBD2,CASSRTSGRAVGETQYF,TGTGCCAGCAGTCGGACTAGCGGGAGGGCCGTTGGGGAGACCCAGTACTTC
TRBV6-2/TRBV6-3,.,TRBJ2-1,TRBD2,CASSYQRTSGDSYNEQFF,TGTGCCAGCAGTTACCAAAGGACTAGCGGGGACTCCTACAATGAGCAGTTCTTC
TRBV15,.,TRBJ2-5,TRBD1,CATSTRDRGRQETQYF,TGTGCCACCAGCACTAGGGACAGGGGGCGACAAGAGACCCAGTACTTC
TRBV3-1/TRBV3-2,few,TRBJ2-5,TRBD1,CASSRDRVETQYF,TGTGCCAGCAGCCGGGACAGGGTGGAGACCCAGTACTTC
TRBV9,.,TRBJ2-3,.,CASSVAGPAWGDTQYF,TGTGCCAGCAGCGTGGCGGGACCCGCCTGGGGAGATACGCAGTATTTT
TRBV5-1,.,TRBJ2-5,TRBD2,CASSPGLAGGQETQYF,TGCGCCAGCAGTCCCGGACTAGCGGGGGGCCAGGAGACCCAGTACTTC
TRBV29-1,.,TRBJ1-2,.,CSVGGAGNYGYTF,TGCAGCGTTGGCGGGGCAGGGAACTATGGCTACACCTTC
TRBV6-2/TRBV6-3,.,TRBJ2-5,TRBD2,CASSQGLAGLLLQETQYF,TGTGCCAGCAGTCAGGGACTAGCGGGGCTCTTACTCCAAGAGACCCAGTACTTC
TRBV27,once,TRBJ2-7,TRBD2,CASSFGAGDSYEQYF,TGTGCCAGCAGTTTCGGCGCGGGGGACTCCTACGAGCAGTACTTC
TRBV2,.,TRBJ1-2,.,CASREIQSNYGYTF,TGTGCCAGCAGAGAGATACAGAGTAACTATGGCTACACCTTC
TRBV12-5,.,TRBJ2-3,.,CASGPLTALDTQYF,TGTGCTAGTGGTCCTCTTACAGCCCTAGATACGCAGTATTTT
TRBV6-5,.,TRBJ2-2,.,CAIRGAGGPGELFF,TGTGCCATACGGGGGGCAGGGGGCCCCGGGGAGCTGTTTTTT
TRBV6-2/TRBV6-3,.,TRBJ2-4,.,CASSSPPRVGSKNIQYF,TGTGCCAGCAGTTCCCCGCCCCGAGTCGGGTCCAAAAACATTCAGTACTTC